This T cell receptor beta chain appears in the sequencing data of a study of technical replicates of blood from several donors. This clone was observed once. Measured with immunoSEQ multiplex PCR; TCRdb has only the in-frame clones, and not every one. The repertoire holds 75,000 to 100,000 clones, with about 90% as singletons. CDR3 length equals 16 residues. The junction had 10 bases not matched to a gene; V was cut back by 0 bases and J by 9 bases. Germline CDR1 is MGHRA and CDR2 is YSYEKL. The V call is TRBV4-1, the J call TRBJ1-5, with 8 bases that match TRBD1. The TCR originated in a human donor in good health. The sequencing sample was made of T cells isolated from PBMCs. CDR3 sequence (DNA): TGCGCCAGCAGCCAAGAAGCAGGGGGCCGGTTAGGGCCCCAGCATTTT. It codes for CASSQEAGGRLGPQHF.